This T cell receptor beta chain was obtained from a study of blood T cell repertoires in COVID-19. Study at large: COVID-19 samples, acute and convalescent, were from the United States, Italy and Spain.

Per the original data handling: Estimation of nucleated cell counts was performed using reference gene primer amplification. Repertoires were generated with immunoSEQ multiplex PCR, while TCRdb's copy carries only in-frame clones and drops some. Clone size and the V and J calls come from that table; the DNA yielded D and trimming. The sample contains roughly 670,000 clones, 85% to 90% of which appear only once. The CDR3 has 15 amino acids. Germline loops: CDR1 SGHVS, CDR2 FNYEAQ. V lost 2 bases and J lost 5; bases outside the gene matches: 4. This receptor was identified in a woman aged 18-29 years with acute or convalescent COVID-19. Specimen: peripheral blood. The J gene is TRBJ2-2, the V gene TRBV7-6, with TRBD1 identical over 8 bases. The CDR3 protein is CASSLITGGTGELFF. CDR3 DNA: TGTGCCAGCAGCTTAATTACAGGGGGAACCGGGGAGCTGTTTTTT.